This T cell receptor beta chain was sequenced in a study of blood T cell repertoires in COVID-19. Clones were sequenced by immunoSEQ multiplex PCR, and TCRdb holds only the in-frame ones, with some missing. This sample has over 120,000 clones, with approximately 89% found just once. Germline V CDR1 and CDR2: SGHKS, YYEKEE (reference sequence). The CDR3 loop spans 14 amino acids. Trimming stripped 2 bases from V and 4 bases from J, with 7 bases between. Sequences were obtained from peripheral blood. The rearrangement joins TRBV5-5 to TRBJ1-6; D not resolved. The sequence was collected from a human donor in a cohort sampled during active COVID-19. This CDR3 reads CASSFGDYNSPLHF. CDR3 DNA sequence: TGTGCCAGCAGCTTCGGGGATTATAATTCACCCCTCCACTTT.